This T cell receptor beta chain is drawn from a study of T cell responses to AZD1222 COVID-19 vaccine. On the study more broadly: Pooling covered second doses at about 4 or about 12 weeks. General study findings and limits: Among those given AZD1222, only 6 or 7 were seropositive at baseline. The donors showed a predominance of white British ancestry and of females, with possible underestimation of clonal diversity. A rise in Spike-specific TCR breadth and depth followed two AZD1222 doses.

Regarding this clone: Its antigen is currently unknown.

The CDR3 spans 14 residues. The germline CDR1 and CDR2 sequences are LGHDT and YNNKEL (reference sequence). Trimming removed 3 bases from V and 3 bases from J, with 11 bases in between. Data came from immunoSEQ multiplex PCR; TCRdb stores just in-frame clones and leaves some out. The sample carries under 75,000 clones, 85% recorded once. This TCR was sampled from an adult in good health. Specimen: peripheral blood, collected on day 0 of AZD1222 vaccination. This chain uses TRBV3-1 (or the pseudogene TRBV3-2) with TRBJ2-5, with D perhaps TRBD2 (5 bases). The CDR3 sequence is CASSHLGAKETQYF. In DNA, the CDR3 is TGTGCCAGCAGCCACTTGGGAGCGAAAGAGACCCAGTACTTC.